The present entry profiles one TCR beta chain with its context. The CDR3 is made up of 17 amino acids. Germline V gene data show CDR1 as MGHRA and CDR2 as YSYEKL. With 0 bases removed from V and 0 bases from J, the gap between germline ends came to 11 bases. These data are taken from a study of T cell clones after liver transplantation. About the research overall: A pre-transplant mixed lymphocyte reaction with TCRbeta sequencing defined graft-donor-reactive clones followed in post-transplant blood.

The assay was immunoSEQ multiplex PCR, and TCRdb's table has in-frame clones only and misses some. Among around 110,000 clones listed, 90% were seen once. V is TRBV4-1 and J is TRBJ2-2; D not certain. Sequenced here: CD4+ T cells from blood, sampled 12 months after liver transplant. This receptor was taken from a human patient who received a liver transplant. Some T cells here may be from the graft donor. The CDR3 DNA is TGCGCCAGCAGCCAAGATAAGAGCAGAGCGAACACCGGGGAGCTGTTTTTT. Translation: CASSQDKSRANTGELFF.